This passage covers 2 T cell receptor beta chains from one sample sequenced in a study of cytomegalovirus exposure and HLA in healthy donors. Primers: 60 Vbeta forward and 13 Jbeta reverse. TCRdb's copy holds only in-frame clones and misses some; the assay was immunoSEQ multiplex PCR. The table shows 87,000 or so clones, with about four fifths occurring only once. Source material: PBMCs. These TCRs come from a woman in her thirties or forties in good health and CMV-seronegative.

The rearrangement links TRBV7-2 to TRBJ2-5, with D tentatively TRBD2 (5 bases). Deletions cut 1 base from V and 5 bases from J, with 14 bases between. CDR3 size: 15 residues. The germline V gene encodes CDR1 SGHTA and CDR2 FQGNSA. In nucleotides, the CDR3 is TGTGCCAGCAGCTTAGGCCGGGGAGAATTGGAGACCCAGTACTTC. Its protein is CASSLGRGELETQYF.

The chain carries TRBV5-4 and TRBJ2-5; 9 bases agree with TRBD1. Germline assignment: CDR1 SGHNT and CDR2 YYREEE (reference sequence). V shed 3 bases, J shed 5 bases, and the junction held 8 bases outside the gene matches. CDR3 length: 15 residues. This chain's CDR3 is CASSSQGAGGETQYF. CDR3 DNA: TGTGCCAGCAGCTCACAGGGGGCCGGTGGGGAGACCCAGTACTTC.